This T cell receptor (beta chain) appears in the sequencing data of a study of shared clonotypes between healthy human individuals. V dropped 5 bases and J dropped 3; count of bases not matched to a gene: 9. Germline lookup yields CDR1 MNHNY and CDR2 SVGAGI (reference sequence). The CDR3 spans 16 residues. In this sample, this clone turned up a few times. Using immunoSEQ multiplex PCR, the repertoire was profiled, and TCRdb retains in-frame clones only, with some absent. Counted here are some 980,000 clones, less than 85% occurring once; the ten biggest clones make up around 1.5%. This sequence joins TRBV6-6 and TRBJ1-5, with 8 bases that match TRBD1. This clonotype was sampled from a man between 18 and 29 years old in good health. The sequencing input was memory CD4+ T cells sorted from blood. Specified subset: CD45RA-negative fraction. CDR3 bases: TGTGCCAGCAGTACGGTGCGGACAGGGCCCAATCAGCCCCAGCATTTT. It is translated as CASSTVRTGPNQPQHF.